These T cell receptor beta chains were read from a single sample in a study of metastatic and nonmetastatic thyroid tumors. Through MiXCR, TCRdb re-clonotyped the PCR reads. The table lists tens of thousands of clones, 16% of them singletons. Sample: blood. The receptors were gathered from a female donor with papillary thyroid cancer or a benign thyroid nodule (not recorded which). Some clones in this sample may be carry-over from other donors' samples. The conserved cysteine and the conserved F or W are not part of the CDR3 here.

length	V	J	CDR3
13	TRBV6-2/TRBV6-3	TRBJ2-5	ASRRDPLNQETQY
14	TRBV6-2/TRBV6-3	TRBJ2-1	ASRDRVGAKSNEQF
13	TRBV6-1	TRBJ2-7	ASSEPGQLSYEQY
16	TRBV10-3	TRBJ1-4	AISEGRTHGGTNEKLF
12	TRBV30	TRBJ1-1	AWSVLGGGTEAF
11	TRBV5-1	TRBJ1-3	ASSISTGNTIY
12	TRBV12-3/TRBV12-4	TRBJ2-3	ASSLILFTDTQY
13	TRBV12-3/TRBV12-4	TRBJ1-3	ASSPRTGGGNTIY
15	TRBV5-1	TRBJ2-7	ASILGGSSGNSYEHY
12	TRBV11-3	TRBJ2-1	ASSPGTRLDEQF
9	TRBV30	TRBJ2-1	AWSVRGVQF
12	TRBV6-1	TRBJ2-3	ASRRTGSTDTQY
11	TRBV11-2	TRBJ1-1	ASTRRGDTEAF
10	TRBV6-1	TRBJ1-2	ASGEAKYGYA
12	TRBV27	TRBJ2-4	ASSLARGHGIQY
13	TRBV28	TRBJ2-2	ASSWGGSNTGELF
17	TRBV28	TRBJ2-7	ASSLCPTGRVPSPYEQY
10	TRBV2	TRBJ2-1	ATGFLRVEQF
12	TRBV11-2	TRBJ2-1	ASSFASGYNEQF
11	TRBV7-9	TRBJ2-7	ASSLPGIYEQY
12	TRBV6-1	TRBJ1-4	ASSEAGTSLGLF
13	TRBV4-2	TRBJ2-3	ASSQRESSTDTQY
13	TRBV28	TRBJ1-1	ASSLWHRVETEAF
14	TRBV6-1	TRBJ2-1	ASSGQTSGRDGEQF
14	TRBV30	TRBJ2-2	AWRPPVAGETGELF
11	TRBV11-2	TRBJ2-7	ASSLWGGNEQY
12	TRBV25-1	TRBJ1-5	ASSGAGNSQPQH
12	TRBV19	TRBJ1-1	ASSPYRGWTEAF
12	TRBV4-2	TRBJ2-7	ASSSRTSLGEQY
13	TRBV28	TRBJ2-1	ASSLTVTSYNEQF
15	TRBV5-1	TRBJ2-3	AISFDSSGDPTSRQY
11	TRBV10-2	TRBJ2-7	ATATNPSYEQY
14	TRBV7-2	TRBJ2-3	ASSLNGGVGTDTQY
10	TRBV9	TRBJ2-7	ASSGRGNEQY
12	TRBV11-2	TRBJ1-1	ASSLGQGRTEAF
13	TRBV20-1	TRBJ2-1	SARLPRDWNNEQF
15	TRBV18	TRBJ1-1	ASSPQDQRRWAAEAF
12	TRBV27	TRBJ1-1	ASSDYPDRVGAF
13	TRBV28	TRBJ2-3	ASSGDSRSADTQY
13	TRBV28	TRBJ2-7	TSSDRGSRSYEQY
11	TRBV28	TRBJ1-1	ASRSLRGYEAF
14	TRBV12-3/TRBV12-4	TRBJ2-1	ASSYRTSGRGNEQF
9	TRBV6-1	TRBJ1-1	ASRGATEAF
13	TRBV18	TRBJ2-5	ASSPPLEPQETQY
14	TRBV4-1	TRBJ2-1	ASSQLGLAGSNEQF
10	TRBV20-1	TRBJ1-2	SAADRGLDYT
11	TRBV3-1	TRBJ2-1	ASSPRTRPIQF
12	TRBV13	TRBJ2-3	ASSLGGGEDTQY
14	TRBV11-1	TRBJ1-3	ASSPRTGVFGNTIY
13	TRBV18	TRBJ1-6	ASSQDFTGGSPLH
14	TRBV11-1	TRBJ1-3	ASSLSGRSSGNTIY
11	TRBV19	TRBJ1-6	ASSMVWDSPLH
15	TRBV15	TRBJ2-1	AASNVGRYRGGNEQF
10	TRBV5-1	TRBJ2-7	ASMSPAGSEY
11	TRBV18	TRBJ2-7	ASSPEQTYEQY
12	TRBV18	TRBJ1-2	ASSPDTGTGVHT
14	TRBV6-1	TRBJ2-7	ASSDIVTGPRRAQY